This T cell receptor (beta chain) was recorded in a study of blood T cell repertoires in COVID-19. Study information: The samples span acute and convalescent COVID-19 from the United States, Italy and Spain. The analysed material was cDNA or gDNA that came from T cells, B-cell-depleted T cells, or PBMCs.

In the authors' workflow: Nucleated cell number was recorded as an estimate derived from reference gene primer amplification. Assay: immunoSEQ multiplex PCR; the TCRdb copy retains only in-frame clones and omits some. V and J calls and clone size are as listed in that table; D and trimming were resolved from the DNA. The data contain roughly 200,000 clones, over 75% of them singletons. The V end lost 4 bases, the J end lost 7 bases, and 14 bases lay between the germline ends. This CDR3 contains 14 residues. The germline V gene encodes CDR1 LGHNA and CDR2 YSLEER. The material sequenced was peripheral blood. The V call is TRBV4-3, the J call TRBJ1-5; no definite D call. The receptor was isolated from a man aged 50 or older who had recovered from COVID-19. CDR3 nucleotides: TGCGCCAGCAGCCCTATGGCGGGTGTGCAGCCCCAGCATTTT. Translated: CASSPMAGVQPQHF.